The sequence of this T cell receptor (beta chain) was determined in a study of blood T cells in healthy people across ages. Study-wide findings and caveats: Not knowing donor CMV status may have confounded expanded clonotype changes.

In germline, CDR1 is DFQATT, CDR2 SNEGSKA (reference sequence). J was trimmed by 0 bases and V by 6 bases; bases with no gene match: 5. The CDR3 has 14 residues. A sample-barcoded 5' primer and a J-beta primer mix were used in a second PCR of about 6 to 11 cycles. Each CDR3 protein gets one entry after TCRdb re-called the 5' RACE reads with MiXCR. The sample records about 780,000 distinct CDR3 sequences, 46% being singletons. Concerning this clonotype: Its antigen is not identified.

Source material: blood. The rearrangement links TRBV20-1 to TRBJ2-1; 7 nucleotides align to TRBD1. This clonotype was obtained from an older man in good health. The CDR3 loop reads CSATGESSYNEQFF. DNA for the CDR3: TGCAGTGCAACAGGGGAGAGCTCCTACAATGAGCAGTTCTTC.